Listed here is a single T cell receptor (beta chain). The antigen is not known. Pooling of second doses given at about 4 or about 12 weeks was done. Clones were sequenced by immunoSEQ multiplex PCR, and TCRdb holds only the in-frame ones, with some missing. The sample consists of about 200,000 clones, around 93% of them appearing once. The data derive from a study of T cell responses to AZD1222 COVID-19 vaccine. Study-wide results and limits: The breadth and depth of Spike-specific TCRs increased once two AZD1222 doses had been given. Donors were largely white British and mainly female; clonal diversity was possibly underestimated.

Germline V gives CDR1 SGHRS, CDR2 YFSETQ. V was clipped by 6 bases and J by 1 base, with 11 bases between them. The CDR3 length is 14 residues. The input for sequencing was peripheral blood, taken 28 days after the second AZD1222 dose. The sequence was obtained from an adult who received the AZD1222 COVID-19 vaccine. The chain combines TRBV5-1 with TRBJ2-1, with D hard to call. CDR3 coding DNA: TGCGCCAGCACCTCAGGTGGTTCCTACAATGAGCAGTTCTTC. Protein: CASTSGGSYNEQFF.